These 14 T cell receptor beta chains share one sample of origin, sequenced in a study of T-cell reconstitution after alpha-beta-depleted transplantation in children. Unique molecular identifiers were built into the TCRbeta library. TCRdb re-called the PCR reads with MiXCR, one entry per CDR3 protein. The top ten hold 2% to 3% of the sample, which has about 500,000 distinct CDR3 sequences, roughly 33% seen once. This specimen was PBMCs from the stem cell graft donor, taken from the stem cell graft. The receptor source for this set is a human donor who donated a stem cell graft to a child with aplastic anemia.

The CDR3 DNA reads as TGTGCCAGCCAGACTAGCGGGAAAGGTGAGCAGTTCTTC. It yields the protein CASQTSGKGEQFF. V gene TRBV7-3 combines with J gene TRBJ2-1, with 11 nucleotides matching TRBD2. V trimming: 8 bases; J trimming: 9 bases; junction bases outside the gene matches: 6. This CDR3 is built from 13 residues. Looked up from germline, CDR1 is SGHTA and CDR2 is FQGTGA.

This clonotype was observed a handful of times. V and J are TRBV20-1 and TRBJ1-6; D remains ambiguous. Trimming removed 3 bases from V and 10 bases from J, with 10 bases in between. The CDR3 has 12 amino acids. CDR1 DFQATT and CDR2 SNEGSKA come from the germline V gene (reference sequence). The CDR3 region has the DNA TGCAGTGCTAGTTCCCCCATGTCACCCCTCCACTTT. Encoded protein: CSASSPMSPLHF.

The chain combines TRBV4-2 with TRBJ2-7; a possible D gene is TRBD1 (5 bases). CDR1 is LGHNA and CDR2 is YNFKEQ in the germline V gene. The CDR3 spans 16 residues. Trimming cost V 0 bases and J 0 bases, with 12 bases left between them. In DNA form, the CDR3 reads TGTGCCAGCAGCCAAGAAGGGGCTGCCTTCTCCTACGAGCAGTACTTC. Its translation: CASSQEGAAFSYEQYF.

CDR3 residues: CSAHPYRDGLSNEQFF. CDR3 DNA: TGCAGCGCCCATCCATACCGAGACGGCTTGAGCAATGAGCAGTTCTTC. The J gene is TRBJ2-1, the V gene TRBV29-1, with D hard to call. CDR1 is SQVTM, CDR2 ANQGSEA, per germline. This CDR3 comprises 16 residues. V lost 7 bases and J 6 bases, leaving 25 bases between the germline ends.

This clonotype showed up just once. J is TRBJ2-1 and V is TRBV29-1; no firm D call. The CDR3 is 12 residues long. CDR1 and CDR2 from the germline V gene are SQVTM and ANQGSEA. Trimming took 0 bases from V and 5 from J, leaving 5 bases between them. The chain's CDR3 is CSVEEWDNEQFF. The CDR3 region has the DNA TGCAGCGTTGAAGAATGGGACAATGAGCAGTTCTTC.

The rearrangement uses TRBV5-1 and TRBJ2-1, with D possibly being TRBD2 (5 bases). The CDR3 is 13 amino acids. Germline values: CDR1 SGHRS, CDR2 YFSETQ. Trimming cost V 1 base and J 7 bases, with 9 bases left between them. The DNA of the CDR3 is TGCGCCAGCAGCTTGTCAAGAGGGAATGAGCAGTTCTTC. Translated: CASSLSRGNEQFF.

This clonotype has only a few counts. The J gene is TRBJ1-5, the V gene TRBV12-3 or TRBV12-4; TRBD1 matches 7 bases. J gave up 5 bases and V 3 bases, and 7 bases lay outside the gene matches. This CDR3 comprises 15 residues. CDR3 in amino acids: CASSLGQYDYQPQHF. The CDR3 DNA reads TGTGCCAGCAGTTTGGGACAGTACGATTATCAGCCCCAGCATTTT.

This chain links TRBV14 with TRBJ2-1; TRBD1 might be the D (5 bases). The CDR3 is 16 amino acids. V was shortened by 0 bases and J by 3 bases, with 12 bases between the two germline ends. Germline V gives CDR1 SGHDN, CDR2 FVKESK. The CDR3 sequence: CASSQENRLNYNEQFF. The CDR3 bases are TGTGCCAGCAGCCAAGAGAACAGGCTTAACTACAATGAGCAGTTCTTC.

This clonotype was counted ten times or more. The rearrangement joins TRBV7-2 to TRBJ2-3; weak D call: TRBD1 (6 bases). Trimming removed 1 base at V and 1 base at J, with 6 bases between. In germline, CDR1 is SGHTA, CDR2 FQGNSA. This CDR3 has 14 residues. CDR3 nucleotide sequence: TGTGCCAGCAGCTTAGGGACAGGCACAGATACGCAGTATTTT. It specifies CASSLGTGTDTQYF.

This clonotype was counted ten times or more. The V call is TRBV7-2, the J call TRBJ2-5, with TRBD2 matching 7 bases. Germline values: CDR1 SGHTA, CDR2 FQGNSA. Germline trimming cut 5 bases from V and 4 bases from J; bases unmatched to any gene: 4. The CDR3 covers 13 residues. The CDR3 region has the DNA TGTGCCAGCAGCCCTTGGGGGGGAGAGACCCAGTACTTC. Translation: CASSPWGGETQYF.

This clonotype was detected a few times. The chain uses TRBV12-3 or TRBV12-4 and TRBJ2-7, with 9 nucleotides matching TRBD2. With 3 bases clipped from V and 9 bases from J, the junction kept 3 bases outside the gene matches. The CDR3 runs 12 residues. CDR3 protein: CASSLTSGSQYV. Written as DNA, the CDR3 is TGTGCCAGCAGTTTGACTAGCGGATCGCAGTACGTC.

This clonotype has only a few counts. The chain employs TRBV9 and TRBJ2-3, with D unresolved. The CDR3 loop spans 16 amino acids. Trimming cost V 0 bases and J 1 base, with 12 bases left between them. Germline CDR1 is SGDLS and CDR2 is YYNGEE. CDR3 sequence: CASSVVWSLGTDTQYF. In DNA form, the CDR3 reads TGTGCCAGCAGCGTAGTGTGGAGCCTCGGCACAGATACGCAGTATTTT.

The chain has TRBV12-3 or TRBV12-4 and TRBJ1-1; D unresolved. The germline V and J ends were trimmed by 1 base and 1 base, with 13 bases remaining between them. The CDR3 covers 16 residues. CDR3 protein: CASSLGRRRQNTEAFF. Written as DNA, the CDR3 is TGTGCCAGCAGTTTAGGGCGCAGGCGACAGAACACTGAAGCTTTCTTT.

The J gene is TRBJ1-5, the V gene TRBV20-1; D call uncertain. CDR3 length: 17 residues. V was cut by 1 base and J by 4 bases, with 20 bases left in between. The germline V gene has CDR1 DFQATT and CDR2 SNEGSKA (reference sequence). This chain's CDR3 is CSARGSGGYLWNQPQHF. Here the CDR3 DNA reads TGCAGTGCTAGAGGGTCGGGAGGGTATCTTTGGAATCAGCCCCAGCATTTT.